This T cell receptor beta chain was recorded in a study of molecular identifiers for immune sequencing clone quantification. CD8+CD4-CCR7+CD45RA+ cells were sorted as naive CD8 T cells. TCRdb re-called the PCR reads through MiXCR, storing one row per CDR3 protein. The sample consists of approximately 630,000 distinct CDR3 sequences, 25% of them appearing once. The receptor comes from a human donor in good health. Some libraries in this study had Jurkat cell RNA spiked in. Input material: naive CD8+ T cells from blood, with Jurkat cell RNA spiked in. Subset noted: FACS-sorted CD8+CD4-CCR7+CD45RA+ naive T cells.

This CDR3 is CANRPRGASYEQYF. In DNA, the CDR3 is TGTGCCAACAGACCTAGGGGCGCATCCTACGAGCAGTACTTC. This chain joins TRBV25-1 and TRBJ2-7, with D perhaps matching TRBD1 (5 bases). The CDR3 loop spans 14 amino acids. Trimming left V 10 bases short and J 1 base short, with 17 bases between. Germline CDR1 and CDR2: MGHDK and SYGVNS.